This TCR beta chain emerged from a study of shared clonotypes between healthy human individuals. Study-wide background: CD8 memory received one plate per donor, CD8 naive two, CD4 memory three and CD4 naive three. Notes on the study in general: Clonotypes not shared had lower generation probabilities than those common to all four donors. Investigators collected only blood, and repertoires in tissues likely differ.

This clone was recorded once. Antigen: not known. The length of the CDR3 is 15 residues. In germline, CDR1 is MNHEY, CDR2 SVGAGI. V was clipped by 5 bases and J by 2 bases, with 14 bases between them. Only in-frame clones appear in the TCRdb table, and some are missing; sequencing was by immunoSEQ multiplex PCR. This sample has some 790,000 clones, with around 77% found just once. Sequenced material: memory CD4+ T cells sorted from blood. Subset reported: CD45RA-negative fraction. The origin of this receptor is a woman aged 25 to 39 in good health. The chain links TRBV6-5 to TRBJ2-3, with D hard to call. The CDR3 region has the DNA TGTGCCAGCAGTCGTACGTATCCCTCCACAGATACGCAGTATTTT. It is translated as CASSRTYPSTDTQYF.